Following are 31 T cell receptor beta chains from one sample sequenced in a study of CD8 T cells in ankylosing spondylitis. TCRdb re-called the 5' RACE reads through MiXCR, storing one row per CDR3 protein. The sample carries about 250,000 distinct CDR3 sequences, 32% recorded once. Sequencing was done on a sample of blood, either unsorted or a sorted T cell fraction (not recorded which). The receptors stem from a male donor with ankylosing spondylitis or in good health (not recorded which).

V gene TRBV20-1 combines with J gene TRBJ1-1, with 7 bases matching TRBD1. The V gene end was trimmed by 2 bases and the J gene end by 6 bases; junction bases not matched to a gene: 12. Germline-derived CDR1 and CDR2 are DFQATT and SNEGSKA (reference sequence). The CDR3 extends over 15 amino acids. Here the CDR3 DNA reads TGCAGTGCTAGACCGGGACAGCAGATTGTCGCTGAAGCTTTCTTT. Translation: CSARPGQQIVAEAFF.

This clonotype has a count of ten or more. This chain links TRBV6-1 with TRBJ1-1, with 10 bases that match TRBD1. The CDR3 contains 13 residues. Germline-derived CDR1 and CDR2 are MNHNS and SASEGT. The V gene end was trimmed by 6 bases and the J gene end by 4 bases; junction bases not matched to a gene: 2. The CDR3 DNA is TGTGCCAGCAGCAGGACAGGGGGCACTGAAGCTTTCTTT. Protein sequence: CASSRTGGTEAFF.

V usage is TRBV12-3 or TRBV12-4 and J usage is TRBJ1-6, with TRBD1 matching 9 bases. The CDR3 length is 13 residues. V dropped 6 bases and J dropped 8; count of bases not matched to a gene: 2. Written as DNA, the CDR3 is TGTGCCAGCAGGGGACAGGGATATTCACCCCTCCACTTT. It specifies CASRGQGYSPLHF.

The chain recombines TRBV9 with TRBJ2-7; either TRBD1 or TRBD2 may fit D (7 bases each). The V gene lost 0 bases and the J gene lost 7 bases, with 11 bases spanning the gap. The V gene's germline CDR1 is SGDLS and CDR2 YYNGEE. The CDR3 has 13 amino acids. CDR3 sequence reads: CASSVGQGGEQYF. The DNA of the CDR3 is TGTGCCAGCAGCGTAGGACAGGGAGGGGAGCAGTACTTC.

The chain has TRBV6-1 and TRBJ2-2; D is perhaps TRBD2 (6 bases). Germline V gives CDR1 MNHNS, CDR2 SASEGT. The CDR3 is 15 amino acids. The V and J ends lost 7 bases and 5 bases respectively, with 17 bases between them. CDR3 sequence reads: CASMVFVRGTGELFF. The CDR3, as DNA: TGTGCCAGCATGGTCTTCGTGCGGGGAACCGGGGAGCTGTTTTTT.

This clonotype was seen only a few times. The chain recombines TRBV30 with TRBJ1-1; D is perhaps TRBD1 (6 bases). V dropped 0 bases and J dropped 4 bases, with 9 bases sitting between them. From germline, CDR1 is GTSNPN and CDR2 SVGIG (reference sequence). The CDR3 consists of 13 residues. The CDR3 protein is CAWSVGGGTEAFF. In DNA, the CDR3 is TGTGCCTGGAGTGTAGGGGGTGGCACTGAAGCTTTCTTT.

The rearrangement joins TRBV6-1 to TRBJ2-7; TRBD1 might be the D (6 bases). Germline V gene data show CDR1 as MNHNS and CDR2 as SASEGT. The length of the CDR3 is 15 residues. V lost 3 bases and J 3 bases, leaving 15 bases between the germline ends. The CDR3 sequence: CASSEIPDRGYEQYF. As DNA, the CDR3 is TGTGCCAGCAGTGAGATACCGGACAGAGGCTACGAGCAGTACTTC.

This clonotype showed up just a few times. J is TRBJ2-6 and V is TRBV29-1; 10 bases match TRBD1. This CDR3 has 15 residues. V trimming: 5 bases; J trimming: 3 bases; junction bases outside the gene matches: 4. Germline V gene lookup returns CDR1 SQVTM and CDR2 ANQGSEA. Here the CDR3 DNA reads TGCAGCGTTCCCGGGACAGGGGATGGGGCCAACGTCCTGACTTTC. It translates to CSVPGTGDGANVLTF. The variable domain in full, with the rest retrieved from reference TRBV29-1 and TRBJ2-6, is SAVISQKPSRDICQRGTSLTIQCQVDSQVTMMFWYRQQPGQSLTLIATANQGSEATYESGFVIDKFPISRPNLTFSTLTVSNMSPEDSSIYLCSVPGTGDGANVLTFGAGSRLTVL.

This clonotype has just a few counts. V is TRBV29-1 and J is TRBJ1-2; D gene unclear. The CDR3 contains 12 residues. Germline values: CDR1 SQVTM, CDR2 ANQGSEA. V lost 6 bases and J 4 bases, leaving 12 bases between the germline ends. This CDR3 reads CSVAHGIYGYTF. The CDR3 coding sequence is TGCAGCGTCGCCCACGGGATCTATGGCTACACCTTC.

This clonotype was found many times. One end of the junction varies from germline; a read error may be responsible. The V gene is TRBV10-2, the J gene TRBJ2-7, with 7 bases identical to TRBD2. CDR1 is WSHSY and CDR2 is SAAADI in the germline V gene. The CDR3 is 11 residues long. CDR3 loop: CASSGAYEQYF. Written as DNA, the CDR3 is TGTGCCAGCAGCGGGGCCTACGAGCAGTACTTC.

This clonotype appeared many times. The chain employs TRBV10-3 and TRBJ1-1; D possibly corresponds to TRBD1 (5 bases). The germline CDR1 and CDR2 sequences are ENHRY and SYGVKD. This CDR3 has 14 amino acids. The V end lost 2 bases, the J end lost 5 bases, and 12 bases lay between the germline ends. CDR3 in amino acids: CAISEGAGLTEAFF. The CDR3 DNA is TGTGCCATCAGTGAGGGGGCGGGGTTAACTGAAGCTTTCTTT.

This chain uses TRBV11-1 with TRBJ2-3; 7 nucleotides match TRBD2. The CDR3 is 18 amino acids. Germline V gene data show CDR1 as SGHAT and CDR2 as FQDESV (reference sequence). With 4 bases clipped from V and 1 base from J, the junction kept 14 bases outside the gene matches. Written as DNA, the CDR3 is TGTGCCAGCAGCTGGAAGGTTGGGAGGGAGGATCGCACAGATACGCAGTATTTT. Amino acids: CASSWKVGREDRTDTQYF.

This clonotype was seen a handful of times. This sequence joins TRBV28 and TRBJ2-7; D is undetermined. There are 12 residues in the CDR3. From germline, CDR1 is MDHEN and CDR2 SYDVKM. The V and J ends lost 1 base and 4 bases respectively, with 5 bases between them. DNA for the CDR3: TGTGCCAGCAGTTTATTAAAGTACGAGCAGTACTTC. The encoded protein is CASSLLKYEQYF.

The rearrangement links TRBV20-1 to TRBJ2-3; D call uncertain. The germline V gene has CDR1 DFQATT and CDR2 SNEGSKA (reference sequence). The CDR3 spans 14 residues. Trimming took 0 bases from V and 5 from J, leaving 12 bases between them. The CDR3 DNA is TGCAGTGCTAGAGAATCCCGGATGTTAGATACGCAGTATTTT. Translating it yields CSARESRMLDTQYF.

The chain has TRBV7-2 and TRBJ2-1; maybe TRBD2 (6 bases). The CDR3 is made up of 12 amino acids. The germline CDR1 and CDR2 sequences are SGHTA and FQGNSA. V lost 0 bases and J lost 12, with 9 bases in between. The DNA for the CDR3 is TGTGCCAGCAGCTTAGCGCTGGGGGGGCAGTTCTTC. Residues: CASSLALGGQFF.

This clonotype was seen a few times. The chain employs TRBV7-9 and TRBJ2-4, with D perhaps matching TRBD1 (6 bases). The CDR3 has 13 residues. Trimming cost V 5 bases and J 5 bases, with 10 bases left between them. Germline V gene data show CDR1 as SEHNR and CDR2 as FQNEAQ (reference sequence). The CDR3 loop reads CASSRDTQNIQYF. In DNA form, the CDR3 reads TGTGCCAGCAGCCGGGACACCCAAAACATTCAGTACTTC. Supplemented by reference TRBV7-9 and TRBJ2-4, the full variable domain reads DTGVSQNPRHKITKRGQNVTFRCDPISEHNRLYWYRQTLGQGPEFLTYFQNEAQLEKSRLLSDRFSAERPKGSFSTLEIQRTEQGDSAMYLCASSRDTQNIQYFGAGTRLSVL.

The chain combines TRBV5-6 with TRBJ2-5; unclear D gene. Trimming pared 0 bases from V and 4 bases from J, leaving 7 bases between. CDR1 and CDR2 from the germline V gene are SGHDT and YYEEEE. The CDR3 is 13 amino acids. Here the CDR3 DNA reads TGTGCCAGCAGCTTGGTCCTTCTAGAGACCCAGTACTTC. It is translated as CASSLVLLETQYF.

This chain links TRBV20-1 with TRBJ1-2; a weak D match, TRBD1 (5 bases). Germline CDR1 is DFQATT and CDR2 is SNEGSKA (reference sequence). The CDR3 spans 14 residues. Trimming removed 5 bases at V and 0 bases at J, with 13 bases between. This CDR3 reads CSAGGGLANYGYTF. The CDR3 DNA reads as TGCAGTGCTGGGGGGGGACTAGCTAACTATGGCTACACCTTC.

The chain links TRBV12-3 or TRBV12-4 to TRBJ2-2; D is unclear. V lost 5 bases and J 4 bases, leaving 2 bases between the germline ends. There are 11 residues in the CDR3. The CDR3 DNA reads TGTGCCAGCAGTATCACCGGGGAGCTGTTTTTT. It specifies CASSITGELFF.

This clonotype occurred once. The junction departs from the called germline gene at one end, perhaps through a read error. The rearrangement links TRBV20-1 to TRBJ1-6; D gene unclear. CDR3 length equals 13 residues. Germline assignment: CDR1 DFQATT and CDR2 SNEGSKA (reference sequence). The CDR3 DNA reads TGCAGTGCGGGGATGTCCTATAATTCACCCCTCCACTTC. Residues: CSAGMSYNSPLHF.

The rearrangement uses TRBV7-6 and TRBJ2-2; D call uncertain. CDR1 is SGHVS and CDR2 is FNYEAQ in the germline V gene. V lost 5 bases and J lost 4, with 20 bases in between. The CDR3 has 17 residues. The CDR3 sequence is CASSHLKDVVGTGELFF. Here the CDR3 DNA reads TGTGCCAGCAGCCACTTAAAGGACGTTGTAGGCACCGGGGAGCTGTTTTTT. Supplemented by reference TRBV7-6 and TRBJ2-2, the full variable domain reads GAGVSQSPRYKVTKRGQDVALRCDPISGHVSLYWYRQALGQGPEFLTYFNYEAQQDKSGLPNDRFSAERPEGSISTLTIQRTEQRDSAMYRCASSHLKDVVGTGELFFGEGSRLTVL.

The rearrangement uses TRBV20-1 and TRBJ2-1; a possible D gene is TRBD2 (5 bases). The germline V gene has CDR1 DFQATT and CDR2 SNEGSKA (reference sequence). Between the trimmed V and J ends, which lost 1 base and 6 bases, there was a span of 16 bases. The CDR3 sequence is 15 residues long. CDR3 coding DNA: TGCAGTGCTAGAGGGGAGATAATAGGGCGCAATGAGCAGTTCTTC. Amino acid sequence: CSARGEIIGRNEQFF.

This clonotype was detected a few times. J is TRBJ2-7 and V is TRBV30; D not certain. V shed 0 bases and J shed 0 bases, with 9 bases lying between them. Germline CDR1 GTSNPN, CDR2 SVGIG (reference sequence). CDR3 size: 14 residues. CDR3 DNA sequence: TGTGCCTGGAGTGTCTACGGCATCTCCTACGAGCAGTACTTC. The encoded protein is CAWSVYGISYEQYF.

The gene calls are TRBV29-1 and TRBJ2-1; possible D gene TRBD1, 6 bases. The CDR3 is 18 amino acids. Trimming pared 0 bases from V and 0 bases from J, leaving 18 bases between. Germline loops: CDR1 SQVTM, CDR2 ANQGSEA. Written as DNA, the CDR3 is TGCAGCGTTGAAGACGGGACACGCGCAATATTCTCCTACAATGAGCAGTTCTTC. It codes for CSVEDGTRAIFSYNEQFF.

The V gene is TRBV20-1, the J gene TRBJ1-2, with no clear D. V gave up 3 bases and J gave up 3 bases, with 11 bases separating them. Germline CDR1 is DFQATT and CDR2 is SNEGSKA (reference sequence). CDR3 size: 13 residues. CDR3 sequence reads: CSASSPPYYGYTF. The DNA for the CDR3 is TGCAGTGCTAGTTCCCCCCCGTACTATGGCTACACCTTC.

A few counts support this clonotype. The V gene is TRBV3-1, the J gene TRBJ1-5, with 9 bases that match TRBD1. The germline V gene encodes CDR1 LGHDT and CDR2 YNNKEL (reference sequence). This CDR3 region has 14 residues. Germline trimming cut 4 bases from V and 7 bases from J; bases unmatched to any gene: 5. The CDR3 is CASSPRTGDQPQHF. In DNA form, the CDR3 reads TGTGCCAGCAGCCCAAGGACAGGGGACCAGCCCCAGCATTTT.

There are a few counts of this clonotype. The V and J genes are TRBV20-1 and TRBJ2-1; a possible D gene is TRBD2 (7 bases). This CDR3 comprises 15 residues. Germline assignment: CDR1 DFQATT and CDR2 SNEGSKA (reference sequence). Trimming removed 0 bases from V and 4 bases from J, with 13 bases in between. The CDR3 spells CSARDLGGLYNEQFF. CDR3 in DNA: TGCAGTGCTAGAGATTTGGGGGGGCTGTACAATGAGCAGTTCTTC.

This clonotype was counted only a few times. V and J are TRBV12-3 or TRBV12-4 and TRBJ2-2, with a weak D call TRBD1 (6 bases). There are 15 residues in the CDR3. V shed 4 bases and J shed 5 bases, with 14 bases lying between them. In DNA, the CDR3 is TGTGCCAGCAGTTCACCCGACAGGCGGACCGGGGAGCTGTTTTTT. It is translated as CASSSPDRRTGELFF.

V and J are TRBV5-1 and TRBJ2-3, with unresolved D. The CDR3 is 15 residues long. Trimming removed 3 bases at V and 1 base at J, with 12 bases between. CDR1 and CDR2 from the germline V gene are SGHRS and YFSETQ. CDR3 loop: CASSSAGYGTDTQYF. Here the CDR3 DNA reads TGCGCCAGCAGCTCCGCAGGCTATGGCACAGATACGCAGTATTTT. Variable domain in full (rest from reference TRBV5-1 and TRBJ2-3): KAGVTQTPRYLIKTRGQQVTLSCSPISGHRSVSWYQQTPGQGLQFLFEYFSETQRNKGNFPGRFSGRQFSNSRSEMNVSTLELGDSALYLCASSSAGYGTDTQYFGPGTRLTVL.

V and J are TRBV4-1 and TRBJ2-7; TRBD2 aligns across 8 bases. The germline V gene has CDR1 MGHRA and CDR2 YSYEKL. J was trimmed by 0 bases and V by 1 base; bases with no gene match: 5. There are 16 residues in the CDR3. Here the CDR3 DNA reads TGCGCCAGCAGCCAAGTCCTGCGGGGGGACTCCTACGAGCAGTACTTC. Its protein is CASSQVLRGDSYEQYF.

This clonotype was observed a few times. The chain joins TRBV5-6 to TRBJ1-2; TRBD1 is a possible D gene (6 bases). In germline, CDR1 is SGHDT, CDR2 YYEEEE. With 7 bases removed from V and 5 bases from J, the gap between germline ends came to 15 bases. CDR3 size: 13 residues. DNA of the CDR3: TGTGCCAGCCGCTGGTCGACAGGATATGGCTACACCTTC. Amino acids: CASRWSTGYGYTF. Full variable domain (missing parts from reference TRBV5-6 and TRBJ1-2): DAGVTQSPTHLIKTRGQQVTLRCSPKSGHDTVSWYQQALGQGPQFIFQYYEEEERQRGNFPDRFSGHQFPNYSSELNVNALLLGDSALYLCASRWSTGYGYTFGSGTRLTVV.